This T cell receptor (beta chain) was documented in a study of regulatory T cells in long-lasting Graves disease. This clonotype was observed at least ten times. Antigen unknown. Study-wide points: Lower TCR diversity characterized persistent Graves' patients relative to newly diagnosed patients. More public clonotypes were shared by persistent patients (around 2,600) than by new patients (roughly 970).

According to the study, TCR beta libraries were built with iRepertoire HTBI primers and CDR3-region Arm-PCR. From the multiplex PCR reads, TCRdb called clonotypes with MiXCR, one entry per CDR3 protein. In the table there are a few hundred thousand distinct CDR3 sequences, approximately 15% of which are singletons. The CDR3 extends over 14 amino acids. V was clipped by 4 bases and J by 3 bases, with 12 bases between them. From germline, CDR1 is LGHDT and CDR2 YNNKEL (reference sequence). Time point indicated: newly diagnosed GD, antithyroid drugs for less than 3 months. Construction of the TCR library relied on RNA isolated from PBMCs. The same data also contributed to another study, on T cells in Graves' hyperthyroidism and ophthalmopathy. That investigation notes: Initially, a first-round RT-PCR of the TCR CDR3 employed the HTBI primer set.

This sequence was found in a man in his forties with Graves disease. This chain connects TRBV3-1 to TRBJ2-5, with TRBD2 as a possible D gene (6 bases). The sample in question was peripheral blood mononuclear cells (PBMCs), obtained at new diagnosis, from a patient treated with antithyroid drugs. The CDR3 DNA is TGTGCCAGCAGCCCCTGGAGGGCCGAAGAGACCCAGTACTTC. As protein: CASSPWRAEETQYF.